The clone carrying this T cell receptor beta chain was picked up many times. The antigen is not known. This CDR3 contains 15 residues. CDR1 is LGHNA and CDR2 is YNFKEQ in the germline V gene. Trimming pared 1 base from V and 1 base from J, leaving 7 bases between. The data stem from a study of T-cell memory formation after mild COVID-19. Findings and limits, study-wide: A second wave of clones peaked on day 37, and their SARS-CoV-2 specificity went unconfirmed.

The TCR alpha and TCR beta cDNA libraries, bearing sample barcodes and UMIs, were generated by 5'RACE using constant-segment primers. MiXCR, run by TCRdb on the 5' RACE reads, gives a single entry per CDR3 protein. Seen here are 390,000 or so distinct CDR3 sequences, roughly 15% observed once, and the top ten hold about 22%. The specimen was PBMCs or a T cell subset sorted from them (not recorded which). The sequence came from a young man who had mild COVID-19 (a few samples of this study predate the infection). Cell type and time point are not known. The chain is built from TRBV4-2 and TRBJ2-2; perhaps TRBD2 as D (6 bases). CDR3 in amino acids: CASSQVEGNTGELFF. As DNA, the CDR3 is TGTGCCAGCAGCCAAGTGGAGGGGAACACCGGGGAGCTGTTTTTT.